The 9 T cell receptor beta chains below were found in one sample sequenced in a study of cytomegalovirus exposure and HLA in healthy donors. The assay was immunoSEQ multiplex PCR, and TCRdb's table has in-frame clones only and misses some. The table has 180,000 or so clones, more than 75% seen once. Sequencing input: PBMCs. The receptors stem from a man aged 25 to 40 in good health and CMV-seropositive.

This clone was seen more than once but under ten times. Other DNA sequences in the same sample also yield this CDR3. This chain joins TRBV7-6 and TRBJ2-7, with D maybe TRBD1 (5 bases). The CDR3 runs to 17 residues. The V gene's germline CDR1 is SGHVS and CDR2 FNYEAQ. V lost 1 base, J lost 3 bases, and 19 bases lay in between. The CDR3 DNA reads TGTGCCAGCAGCTTAGATTCAGGCCCAGGGTCACTCTACGAGCAGTACTTC. Its protein is CASSLDSGPGSLYEQYF. The full variable domain, its missing parts supplied by reference TRBV7-6 and TRBJ2-7, is GAGVSQSPRYKVTKRGQDVALRCDPISGHVSLYWYRQALGQGPEFLTYFNYEAQQDKSGLPNDRFSAERPEGSISTLTIQRTEQRDSAMYRCASSLDSGPGSLYEQYFGPGTRLTVT.

V and J are TRBV2 and TRBJ2-3, with 7 bases lining up with TRBD1. The CDR3 is 14 amino acids. CDR1 is SNHLY and CDR2 is FYNNEI in the germline V gene. Trimming at V came to 3 bases and at J to 5 bases, leaving 5 bases not matched to a gene. CDR3 in DNA: TGTGCCAGCAGTGAGGACAGGCTCCGAGATACGCAGTATTTT. Its translation is CASSEDRLRDTQYF. The full variable domain, rest sourced from reference TRBV2 and TRBJ2-3, is EPEVTQTPSHQVTQMGQEVILRCVPISNHLYFYWYRQILGQKVEFLVSFYNNEISEKSEIFDDQFSVERPDGSNFTLKIRSTKLEDSAMYFCASSEDRLRDTQYFGPGTRLTVL.

The chain joins TRBV2 to TRBJ2-5; possibly TRBD1 for D (7 bases). Germline CDR1 SNHLY, CDR2 FYNNEI. This CDR3 region has 15 residues. The V gene lost 8 bases and the J gene lost 5 bases, with 21 bases spanning the gap. This CDR3 is CASRGTDSKEETQYF. The CDR3 bases are TGTGCCAGCCGGGGGACAGACTCAAAGGAGGAGACCCAGTACTTC.

The rearrangement uses TRBV7-2 and TRBJ2-7; weak D call: TRBD1 (6 bases). Trimming stripped 3 bases from V and 3 bases from J, with 18 bases between. The CDR3 extends over 16 amino acids. Germline loops: CDR1 SGHTA, CDR2 FQGNSA. The CDR3 is CASSLRGDNGIYEQYF. The CDR3 DNA reads as TGTGCCAGCAGCTTGAGAGGGGACAACGGGATCTACGAGCAGTACTTC.

This sequence joins TRBV29-1 and TRBJ2-7; TRBD1 aligns across 7 bases. V lost 5 bases, J lost 2 bases, and 15 bases stayed unmatched. Germline V gene data show CDR1 as SQVTM and CDR2 as ANQGSEA. The CDR3 runs 16 residues. In DNA, the CDR3 is TGCAGCGTTCGAGGGTCGTCGGGACAGTACACCTACGAGCAGTACTTC. It encodes CSVRGSSGQYTYEQYF.

The chain joins TRBV28 to TRBJ1-5; 7 positions match TRBD1. V lost 5 bases, J lost 2 bases, and 6 bases stayed unmatched. The CDR3 length is 15 residues. Germline lookup yields CDR1 MDHEN and CDR2 SYDVKM. The CDR3 reads CASSRGTEGNQPQHF. In DNA, the CDR3 is TGTGCCAGCAGTAGGGGGACAGAGGGCAATCAGCCCCAGCATTTT.

V is TRBV4-3 and J is TRBJ2-1; 9 nucleotides agree with TRBD1. The length of the CDR3 is 16 residues. Germline loops: CDR1 LGHNA, CDR2 YSLEER. Trimming at V came to 0 bases and at J to 6 bases, leaving 6 bases not matched to a gene. The chain's CDR3 is CASSQENRGRVNEQFF. DNA for the CDR3: TGCGCCAGCAGCCAAGAGAACAGGGGGCGAGTCAATGAGCAGTTCTTC.

V gene TRBV11-2 combines with J gene TRBJ2-2; D might be TRBD1 (5 bases). The germline V gene has CDR1 SGHAT and CDR2 FQNNGV. The V and J ends lost 3 bases and 0 bases respectively, with 8 bases between them. This CDR3 is 15 amino acids long. For the CDR3, the DNA is TGTGCCAGCAGCTTCAGACAGACGAACACCGGGGAGCTGTTTTTT. This translates into CASSFRQTNTGELFF.

This sequence joins TRBV4-1 and TRBJ2-7; 7 positions match TRBD2. The CDR3 spans 15 residues. Trimming cost V 4 bases and J 1 base; bases outside gene matches: 7. Per germline, CDR1 MGHRA and CDR2 YSYEKL. In DNA, the CDR3 is TGCGCCAGCAGCCGAGGACTAGGAGGGTCCTACGAGCAGTACTTC. This encodes CASSRGLGGSYEQYF.